This T cell receptor (beta chain) was sequenced in a study of shared T cell receptors in the human thymus. The V gene lost 2 bases and the J gene lost 2 bases, with 8 bases spanning the gap. Germline V gene sequence: CDR1 SGHTA, CDR2 FQGNSA. The CDR3 is made up of 14 amino acids. This table comes from immunoSEQ multiplex PCR, and its TCRdb copy is limited to in-frame clones, with some not included. The sample holds 540,000 or so clones, around 78% seen once. This clone came up once. These data are also associated with another study on human thymus T cells.

The sequenced sample was thymocytes. This sequence was found in a boy less than two years old with a congenital heart defect. The chain employs TRBV7-2 and TRBJ2-3; D might be TRBD1 (5 bases). This CDR3 reads CASSLIGVTDTQYF. The CDR3 coding sequence is TGTGCCAGCAGCTTAATAGGGGTCACAGATACGCAGTATTTT. The full variable domain, its missing parts supplied by reference TRBV7-2 and TRBJ2-3, is GAGVSQSPSNKVTEKGKDVELRCDPISGHTALYWYRQSLGQGLEFLIYFQGNSAPDKSGLPSDRFSAERTGGSVSTLTIQRTQQEDSAVYLCASSLIGVTDTQYFGPGTRLTVL.